Reported below is one T cell receptor (beta chain). Its antigen is currently not known. Within one base of it there is no much larger clone, and no base qualities were kept. Patients with a history of autoimmune disease or receiving systemic immunosuppression were excluded from the trial. Peripheral blood for TCR sequencing was collected from all dose cohorts at baseline, on cycle 4 day 1, and on cycle 7 day 1. The samples were drawn from a first-in-human, open-label, multicenter phase I dose-escalation trial of ivuxolimab. Adults with locally advanced or metastatic head and neck squamous cell, hepatocellular, melanoma or renal cell carcinoma were enrolled in the trial. CD4+ and CD8+ T cells were sorted separately from peripheral blood before TCR sequencing. This sample was included in a study of OX40 agonist ivuxolimab in advanced cancers. For the wider study: The costimulatory receptor OX40 (CD134) was targeted by ivuxolimab, a fully human IgG2 agonistic monoclonal antibody. Of the roughly 51 dose-escalation patients, hepatocellular carcinoma was present in 19, melanoma in about 15, renal cell carcinoma in 9 and head and neck cancer in 9. The paper covers the monotherapy dose-escalation part of the phase I ivuxolimab trial, which included N of about 56 patients. Intravenous ivuxolimab was administered to patients every 2 weeks at six dose levels: 0.01, 0.1, 0.3, 1.5, 3 and 10 mg/kg. Prior anti-PD-1, anti-PD-L1 or anti-CTLA-4 therapy was permitted, and 40% of dose-escalation patients had received checkpoint inhibitors. The purpose of peripheral TCRbeta sequencing was to test whether ivuxolimab changed TCR sequence diversity and led to clonal T-cell expansion. Partial responses occurred in three dose-escalation patients, of whom one had hepatocellular carcinoma and two had cutaneous melanoma. In the dose-escalation cohort, approximately 82% of patients were male, and the mean age was 60 years with a range of about 20 to 80. The research as a whole found: At doses from 0.1 to 3.0 mg/kg, clonal expansion was seen in both CD4+ and CD8+ blood T cells between baseline and week 6. Low levels of normalized T-cell clonal expansion were also seen in some patients who did not respond. In the 0.1-3.0 mg/kg groups, partial responders had among the lowest normalized peripheral clonal expansion, particularly in CD8+ T cells. The antigen specificity of the peripheral T cells that underwent clonal expansion was not determined. After ivuxolimab, CD8+ T cells had more expanded clones than CD4+ T cells on average.

For sequencing of the TCRbeta CDR3 region, genomic DNA was extracted from the sorted cells. TCRbeta CDR3 regions were sequenced using the immunoSEQ Assay. TCRdb carries this immuneACCESS record with in-frame sequences only. Its versions omit some clonotypes, under half of them owing to an unresolved V gene in the studies checked, with the rest unexplained. The sample table shows about 20,000 clones, and approximately 83% are seen once. Together, the top ten hold about 3.8% of the sample. The CDR3 runs 14 residues from the cysteine to the phenylalanine. The sequence is cut down to CDR3 DNA, 42 bases in frame from base 1. For CDR1 and CDR2, the germline V gene lists SNHLY and FYNNEI. V loses 4 bases of germline sequence and J loses 4 bases, and the interval between the two ends is 13 bases.

The rearrangement combines TRBV2 with TRBJ1-1; TRBD1 is perhaps the D gene, given 6 matching bases. Specimen: CD4+ or CD8+ T cells sorted from blood, collected in a trial of the OX40 agonist ivuxolimab. The origin of this receptor is an adult with an advanced solid tumor such as melanoma, head and neck, liver or kidney cancer. The bases read TGTGCCAGCAGTGCCAGACAGGCGAGCACTGAAGCTTTCTTT. Its protein product is CASSARQASTEAFF.